Presented here are 13 T cell receptor beta chains from one specimen sequenced in a study of T-cell reconstitution after alpha-beta-depleted transplantation in children. Unique molecular identifiers were used in preparing the TCRbeta library. TCRdb used MiXCR to reprocess the PCR reads, holding one entry per CDR3 protein. The sample carries under 300,000 distinct CDR3 sequences, 9% to 10% recorded once. The source material was PBMCs from the stem cell graft donor, sampled from the stem cell graft. The receptors shown here come from a human donor who donated a stem cell graft to a child with SCID.

This clonotype has a count of ten or more. This chain uses TRBV20-1 with TRBJ1-1; D may be TRBD1 (6 bases). Trimming took 6 bases from V and 1 from J, leaving 15 bases between them. CDR1 is DFQATT, CDR2 SNEGSKA, per germline (reference sequence). This CDR3 contains 14 residues. CDR3: CSALAGTPNTEAFF. For the CDR3, the DNA is TGCAGTGCCCTAGCGGGGACACCGAACACTGAAGCTTTCTTT.

On this clonotype: A much larger clonotype is one base distant, so this may be a read error. The CDR3, as DNA: TGTACCAGCACCGAGACAGGGAGAGATGAGCAGTTCTTC. It yields the protein CTSTETGRDEQFF. The genes are TRBV11-2 and TRBJ2-1, with TRBD1 matching over 7 bases. This CDR3 region has 13 residues. The germline V gene encodes CDR1 SGHAT and CDR2 FQNNGV.

This clonotype was recorded many times. The chain is built from TRBV29-1 and TRBJ1-2, with 10 bases aligning to TRBD1. Germline V gene sequence: CDR1 SQVTM, CDR2 ANQGSEA. The V segment lost 8 bases and the J segment 8 bases; nucleotides outside the gene matches: 11. The CDR3 is made up of 13 amino acids. CDR3 coding DNA: TGCAGCTCGAATCAGGGACAGGGGTACGGCTACACCTTC. Its translation: CSSNQGQGYGYTF. The whole variable domain, filled in from reference TRBV29-1 and TRBJ1-2, reads SAVISQKPSRDICQRGTSLTIQCQVDSQVTMMFWYRQQPGQSLTLIATANQGSEATYESGFVIDKFPISRPNLTFSTLTVSNMSPEDSSIYLCSSNQGQGYGYTFGSGTRLTVV.

This clonotype occurred many times. The rearrangement joins TRBV2 to TRBJ1-2, with D perhaps TRBD1 (6 bases). V was pared by 6 bases and J by 4 bases, with 12 bases between. Germline values: CDR1 SNHLY, CDR2 FYNNEI. The CDR3 totals 13 residues. In DNA, the CDR3 is TGTGCCAGCAGCCCAGGGGAAAGCTATGGCTACACCTTC. Its translation is CASSPGESYGYTF. The variable domain in full, completed from reference TRBV2 and TRBJ1-2, reads EPEVTQTPSHQVTQMGQEVILRCVPISNHLYFYWYRQILGQKVEFLVSFYNNEISEKSEIFDDQFSVERPDGSNFTLKIRSTKLEDSAMYFCASSPGESYGYTFGSGTRLTVV.

This clonotype has at least ten counts. This sequence joins TRBV12-3 or TRBV12-4 and TRBJ2-2; D perhaps matches TRBD1 (5 bases). V lost 5 bases, J lost 9 bases, and 16 bases lay in between. This CDR3 region has 14 residues. The CDR3 DNA sequence: TGTGCCAGCAGTCCCCAATACAGGAGCAGGGAGCTGTTTTTT. Amino acids: CASSPQYRSRELFF.

This clonotype was observed a few times. The chain carries TRBV20-1 and TRBJ2-3; 12 bases are shared with TRBD1. Germline assignment: CDR1 DFQATT and CDR2 SNEGSKA (reference sequence). Germline trimming cut 8 bases from V and 4 bases from J; bases unmatched to any gene: 7. CDR3 length: 14 amino acids. The CDR3 is CSWGGTGGADTQYF. The CDR3 coding sequence is TGCAGTTGGGGGGGGACAGGGGGCGCAGATACGCAGTATTTT.

This clonotype has ten or more counts. The chain has TRBV6-1 and TRBJ2-5, with D possibly being TRBD1 or TRBD2 (5 bases each). Germline V lookup: CDR1 MNHNS, CDR2 SASEGT. This CDR3 has 13 amino acids. The V gene lost 6 bases and the J gene lost 2 bases, with 10 bases spanning the gap. Here the CDR3 reads CASRWGTQETQYF. In DNA, the CDR3 is TGTGCCAGCAGGTGGGGGACGCAAGAGACCCAGTACTTC.

This rearrangement joins TRBV5-6 to TRBJ1-5; the D gene is possibly TRBD1 (5 bases). The CDR3 has 15 amino acids. Trimming cost V 1 base and J 0 bases, with 8 bases left between them. Germline-derived CDR1 and CDR2 are SGHDT and YYEEEE. The CDR3 DNA sequence: TGTGCCAGCAGCTTGCGACAGACTAGCAATCAGCCCCAGCATTTT. Translation gives CASSLRQTSNQPQHF.

This clonotype was counted ten times or more. Compared with germline, one end of the junction differs, possibly owing to a read error. As DNA, the CDR3 is TGCAGTGCTAGAAGACAGGCTGGGGGAGAGCCCCAGTACTTC. The encoded protein is CSARRQAGGEPQYF. The rearrangement uses TRBV20-1 and TRBJ2-5; the D gene is possibly TRBD1 (6 bases). This CDR3 has 14 amino acids. CDR1 and CDR2 (germline): DFQATT, SNEGSKA (reference sequence).

This clonotype was observed many times. The chain joins TRBV19 to TRBJ1-1; D remains ambiguous. Germline V lookup: CDR1 LNHDA, CDR2 SQIVND (reference sequence). Trimming left V 5 bases short and J 1 base short, with 14 bases between. This CDR3 spans 15 amino acids. The CDR3 loop reads CASSPKLIPNTEAFF. In DNA form, the CDR3 reads TGTGCCAGTAGTCCGAAACTGATCCCGAACACTGAAGCTTTCTTT.

This clonotype occurred many times. The rearrangement joins TRBV5-6 to TRBJ1-6; D is ambiguous. CDR3 length: 17 residues. Germline loops: CDR1 SGHDT, CDR2 YYEEEE. V shed 0 bases and J shed 0 bases, with 10 bases lying between them. Written as DNA, the CDR3 is TGTGCCAGCAGCTTGGGTCCGAAGAGCTCCTATAATTCACCCCTCCACTTT. Amino acid sequence: CASSLGPKSSYNSPLHF.

V is TRBV5-6 and J is TRBJ2-2, with unresolved D. Germline loops: CDR1 SGHDT, CDR2 YYEEEE. V shed 5 bases and J shed 5 bases, with 19 bases lying between them. This CDR3 has 16 amino acids. As DNA, the CDR3 is TGTGCCAGCAGTTACGGCAGACCAGGTCTTACCGGGGAGCTGTTTTTT. Translated: CASSYGRPGLTGELFF. The whole variable domain, remainder taken from reference TRBV5-6 and TRBJ2-2, is DAGVTQSPTHLIKTRGQQVTLRCSPKSGHDTVSWYQQALGQGPQFIFQYYEEEERQRGNFPDRFSGHQFPNYSSELNVNALLLGDSALYLCASSYGRPGLTGELFFGEGSRLTVL.

This clonotype was observed at least ten times. The genes are TRBV5-1 and TRBJ1-2; the D is unclear. CDR3 size: 14 residues. V lost 4 bases and J lost 2, with 12 bases in between. Germline CDR1 SGHRS, CDR2 YFSETQ. CDR3 nucleotide sequence: TGCGCCAGCAGCCCATGGGCCTCGAACTATGGCTACACCTTC. Residues: CASSPWASNYGYTF.